This TCR beta chain was captured by sequencing in a study of cytomegalovirus exposure and HLA in healthy donors. About this clone itself: Its antigen is currently unknown.

Study findings and constraints: As immune exposure information, only CMV serostatus was available.

Germline V CDR1 and CDR2: LGHNA, YSLEER. CDR3 length equals 15 residues. V was trimmed by 1 base and J by 2 bases, leaving 12 bases between them. With 60 Vbeta and 13 Jbeta primers, the PCR was carried out. Assay used: immunoSEQ multiplex PCR; TCRdb lists only in-frame clones, some missing. Counted here are some 250,000 clones, roughly 80% occurring once; the ten biggest clones make up around 5.7%. This sequence was found in a woman aged 40 to 50 in good health and CMV-seropositive. Source material: PBMCs. J is TRBJ2-7 and V is TRBV4-3; D is possibly TRBD2 (6 bases). The CDR3 region has the DNA TGCGCCAGCAGCCAAGGGAGGGGCCCCCCCTACGAGCAGTACTTC. Its translation: CASSQGRGPPYEQYF.